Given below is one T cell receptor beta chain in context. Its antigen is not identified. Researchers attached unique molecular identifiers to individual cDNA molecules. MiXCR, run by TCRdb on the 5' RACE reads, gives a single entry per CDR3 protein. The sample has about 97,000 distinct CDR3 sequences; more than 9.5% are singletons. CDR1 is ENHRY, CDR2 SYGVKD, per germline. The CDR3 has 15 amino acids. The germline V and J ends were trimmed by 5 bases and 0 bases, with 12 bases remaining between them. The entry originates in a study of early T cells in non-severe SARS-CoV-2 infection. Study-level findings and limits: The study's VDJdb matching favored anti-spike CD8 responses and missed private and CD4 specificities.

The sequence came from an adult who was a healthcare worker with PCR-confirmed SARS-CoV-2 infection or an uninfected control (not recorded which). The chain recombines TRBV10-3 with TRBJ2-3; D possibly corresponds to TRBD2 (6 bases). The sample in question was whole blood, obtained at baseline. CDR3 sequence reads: CAISKIADSTDTQYF. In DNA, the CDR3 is TGTGCCATCAGTAAGATAGCGGATAGCACAGATACGCAGTATTTT.